The T cell receptor (beta chain) described here comes from a study of regulatory dendritic cells for organ transplantation. Findings and caveats of the study: Memory CD8+ clonal expansion seemed more limited with regulatory than mature dendritic cells.

On this clone: Its specificity is unknown.

Sorted T cells were CFSE-labeled and cultured roughly five days with allogeneic regulatory or mature dendritic cells at 1:10. Assay: immunoSEQ multiplex PCR; the TCRdb copy retains only in-frame clones and omits some. Of 20,000 or so clones in the sample, 70% to 80% were seen once. In germline, CDR1 is SGHTA, CDR2 FQGNSA. Trimming cost V 1 base and J 0 bases; bases outside gene matches: 4. This CDR3 region has 17 residues. This chain connects TRBV7-2 to TRBJ2-3; 10 nucleotides line up with TRBD2. The source material was memory CD4+ T cells from blood cultured with regulatory dendritic cells. Subset: CD45RO+ memory T cells. The sequence was collected from a human donor in good health. CDR3 residues: CASSLGLAGVSTDTQYF. Here the CDR3 DNA reads TGTGCCAGCAGCTTAGGTCTAGCGGGGGTGAGCACAGATACGCAGTATTTT.